Below are 23 T cell receptor beta chains sequenced from a single sample in a study of vaccination effects on CD4 cells after COVID-19. Sequencing was performed with immunoSEQ multiplex PCR; in TCRdb, only in-frame clones are kept and a portion is missing. This sample carries 80,000 to 95,000 clones, 60% to 80% of them seen once, and the ten largest clones take around 1.1%. Using viral peptide pools, the ViraFEST assay grew out antigen-specific CD4+ T cells prior to sequencing. Scientists isolated CD4+ T cells after a roughly 10-day culture period ended. BNT162b2 vaccine or mRNA-1273 vaccine was given to participants in two doses. No antigens are known for them. The sequences come from CD4+ T cells from PBMCs cultured with HCoV-OC43 spike peptides, collected after COVID-19 vaccination. Subset denoted: HCoV-OC43 spike overlapping peptide pool stimulation. Receptor source: a human donor who received a COVID-19 vaccine.

The chain recombines TRBV4-2 with TRBJ1-2, with D tentatively TRBD1 (5 bases). Germline CDR1 reads LGHNA; CDR2 reads YNFKEQ. Deletions cut 2 bases from V and 6 bases from J, with 10 bases between. This CDR3 is 13 amino acids long. CDR3 loop: CASSQSGTDGYTF. The CDR3 DNA reads TGTGCCAGCAGCCAATCGGGGACGGATGGCTACACCTTC.

This chain connects TRBV7-2 to TRBJ2-7; weak D call: TRBD2 (6 bases). This CDR3 has 14 amino acids. V was shortened by 2 bases and J by 4 bases, with 12 bases between the two germline ends. The germline V gene has CDR1 SGHTA and CDR2 FQGNSA. CDR3 sequence reads: CASSLFPGEYEQYV. In DNA, the CDR3 is TGTGCCAGCAGCTTATTCCCGGGGGAGTACGAGCAGTACGTC.

This sequence joins TRBV28 and TRBJ1-1, with D maybe TRBD1 (6 bases). The CDR3 runs 12 residues. V gave up 2 bases and J gave up 5 bases, with 6 bases separating them. Germline assignment: CDR1 MDHEN and CDR2 SYDVKM. The CDR3 nucleotides are TGTGCCAGCAGTTTAAGGGGGACTGAAGCTTTCTTT. Its translation is CASSLRGTEAFF.

The CDR3 DNA reads TGTGCCAGCAGCCGGGCCGGGACAGGGTTGGGTGGCTACACCTTC. Encoded protein: CASSRAGTGLGGYTF. This sequence joins TRBV3-1 (or the pseudogene TRBV3-2) and TRBJ1-2, with 9 nucleotides matching TRBD1. Trimming cost V 4 bases and J 7 bases; bases outside gene matches: 10. The germline CDR1 and CDR2 sequences are LGHDT and YNNKEL (reference sequence). The CDR3 contains 15 residues.

This clone was seen a few times. The chain uses TRBV5-6 and TRBJ1-5; no reliable D call. Trimming cost V 1 base and J 0 bases, with 11 bases left between them. The germline gives CDR1 SGHDT, CDR2 YYEEEE. The CDR3 has 16 amino acids. In DNA form, the CDR3 reads TGTGCCAGCAGCTTGTTTTCGGAACATAGCAATCAGCCCCAGCATTTT. It encodes CASSLFSEHSNQPQHF.

The rearrangement links TRBV5-8 to TRBJ2-3; 8 nucleotides agree with TRBD1. The CDR3 is made up of 14 amino acids. Germline lookup yields CDR1 SGHTS and CDR2 YDEGEE. After removal of 5 bases from V and 6 bases from J, the junction contained 8 bases not matched to a gene. The CDR3 reads CASRLTGVADTQYF. The CDR3 DNA sequence: TGTGCCAGCAGACTGACAGGGGTCGCGGATACGCAGTATTTT. Combining the CDR3 with reference TRBV5-8 and TRBJ2-3 gives the whole variable domain EAGVTQSPTHLIKTRGQQATLRCSPISGHTSVYWYQQALGLGLQFLLWYDEGEERNRGNFPPRFSGRQFPNYSSELNVNALELEDSALYLCASRLTGVADTQYFGPGTRLTVL.

The chain recombines TRBV10-1 with TRBJ1-6, with D hard to call. Trimming removed 5 bases at V and 10 bases at J, with 12 bases between. The germline gives CDR1 WNHNN, CDR2 SYGVQD (reference sequence). The CDR3 consists of 13 residues. In DNA form, the CDR3 reads TGCGCCAGCAGTAGTGGCTTGGGGTCACCCCTCCACTTT. Its translation is CASSSGLGSPLHF.

V usage is TRBV15 and J usage is TRBJ2-5, with D perhaps matching TRBD1 or TRBD2 (6 bases each). This CDR3 spans 15 amino acids. Germline V gene data show CDR1 as LNHNV and CDR2 as YYDKDF (reference sequence). The V gene lost 1 base and the J gene lost 1 base, with 10 bases spanning the gap. CDR3 sequence reads: CATSRGGASQETQYF. DNA of the CDR3: TGTGCCACCAGCAGAGGGGGGGCCTCCCAAGAGACCCAGTACTTC.

This clone appeared a few times. The CDR3 region is CASRLDSSGNTIYF. The CDR3 coding sequence is TGCGCCAGCAGGCTTGACTCGTCTGGAAACACCATATATTTT. The chain joins TRBV5-1 to TRBJ1-3; D remains ambiguous. Trimming took off 5 bases at V and 1 base at J, with 10 bases between the two ends. CDR3 length: 14 residues. Germline-derived CDR1 and CDR2 are SGHRS and YFSETQ.

The chain joins TRBV7-3 to TRBJ1-2; 9 bases line up with TRBD1. The germline V gene encodes CDR1 SGHTA and CDR2 FQGTGA. The CDR3 covers 13 residues. After removal of 5 bases from V and 10 bases from J, the junction contained 8 bases not matched to a gene. The DNA for the CDR3 is TGTGCCAGCAGCCCAGGGACAGGGTACAACTACACCTTC. It encodes CASSPGTGYNYTF. Filled out from reference TRBV7-3 and TRBJ1-2, the complete variable domain reads GAGVSQTPSNKVTEKGKYVELRCDPISGHTALYWYRQSLGQGPEFLIYFQGTGAADDSGLPNDRFFAVRPEGSVSTLKIQRTERGDSAVYLCASSPGTGYNYTFGSGTRLTVV.

A few counts support this clone. The V and J genes are TRBV6-5 and TRBJ1-2, with D possibly matching TRBD1 (5 bases). Per the germline V gene, CDR1 is MNHEY and CDR2 is SVGAGI. CDR3 size: 13 residues. V was clipped by 8 bases and J by 5 bases, with 15 bases between them. The CDR3 loop is CASASQVYYGYTF. CDR3 in DNA: TGTGCCAGCGCCTCACAGGTATATTATGGCTACACCTTC.

This clone is a singleton in its sample. V is TRBV28 and J is TRBJ2-7, with D possibly matching TRBD2 (8 bases). Trimming removed 6 bases from V and 0 bases from J, with 15 bases in between. Germline V gene sequence: CDR1 MDHEN, CDR2 SYDVKM. CDR3 length: 15 residues. CDR3 bases: TGTGCCAGCAGCAGGGGGGGGACTAGCTCCTACGAGCAGTACGTC. It is translated as CASSRGGTSSYEQYV.

The CDR3 here is CSATWNHEKLFF. The CDR3, as DNA: TGCAGCGCCACGTGGAACCATGAAAAACTGTTTTTT. The rearrangement uses TRBV29-1 and TRBJ1-4; D call uncertain. Germline V CDR1 and CDR2: SQVTM, ANQGSEA. Deletions cut 7 bases from V and 6 bases from J, with 12 bases between. CDR3 length: 12 amino acids.

This rearrangement joins TRBV20-1 to TRBJ1-2; possible D gene TRBD1, 5 bases. V was cut by 7 bases and J by 4 bases, with 10 bases left in between. The CDR3 has 11 residues. Germline V gene data show CDR1 as DFQATT and CDR2 as SNEGSKA (reference sequence). For the CDR3, the DNA is TGCAGTGGAGGGGACTTCTATGGCTACACCTTC. This gives the protein CSGGDFYGYTF.

A single count supports this clone. This chain links TRBV5-4 with TRBJ2-1; TRBD1 matches 7 bases. The CDR3 length is 17 residues. The V and J ends lost 3 bases and 5 bases, in that order; junction bases with no gene match: 14. The germline CDR1 and CDR2 sequences are SGHNT and YYREEE (reference sequence). The CDR3 DNA is TGTGCCAGCAGCTCCCCGCTAGGGGGCAGGGAGAACAATGAGCAGTTCTTC. Translating it yields CASSSPLGGRENNEQFF.

The V gene is TRBV18, the J gene TRBJ2-2; tentatively, D is TRBD1 or TRBD2 (5 bases each). This CDR3 region has 14 residues. The germline V gene has CDR1 KGHSH and CDR2 LQKENI. V was trimmed by 5 bases and J by 7 bases, leaving 14 bases between them. The CDR3 sequence is CASSSGTSFGELFF. Written as DNA, the CDR3 is TGTGCCAGCTCATCCGGGACCTCATTCGGGGAGCTGTTTTTT.

This clone was recorded only once. The chain is built from TRBV10-3 and TRBJ2-1; unclear D gene. Trimming removed 4 bases from V and 6 bases from J, with 7 bases in between. This CDR3 region has 12 residues. The germline gives CDR1 ENHRY, CDR2 SYGVKD. The CDR3 sequence: CAISALGNEQFF. The CDR3 DNA reads as TGTGCCATCAGTGCCCTAGGCAATGAGCAGTTCTTC.

The chain couples TRBV11-1 to TRBJ1-1; weak D call: TRBD1 (5 bases). Germline values: CDR1 SGHAT, CDR2 FQDESV (reference sequence). The CDR3 sequence is 14 residues long. Between the trimmed V and J ends, which lost 5 bases and 3 bases, there was a span of 13 bases. CDR3 bases: TGTGCCAGCAGCGCTCAGGGAGGGTACACTGAAGCTTTCTTT. This sequence encodes CASSAQGGYTEAFF.

The chain couples TRBV11-3 to TRBJ1-1; possible D gene TRBD1, 6 bases. The CDR3 loop spans 14 amino acids. CDR1 and CDR2 from the germline V gene are SGHNT and YENEEA. Trimming removed 4 bases from V and 5 bases from J, with 14 bases in between. Here the CDR3 DNA reads TGTGCCAGCAGCTCCCTGGACAGAGGAACTGAAGCTTTCTTT. It translates to CASSSLDRGTEAFF.

The rearrangement links TRBV19 to TRBJ1-4, with a possible D match to TRBD1 (6 bases). Germline assignment: CDR1 LNHDA and CDR2 SQIVND (reference sequence). Trimming pared 1 base from V and 4 bases from J, leaving 13 bases between. This CDR3 region has 16 residues. For the CDR3, the DNA is TGTGCCAGTAGTATAGGATACGGGACACATAATGAAAAACTGTTTTTT. It yields the protein CASSIGYGTHNEKLFF.

The J gene is TRBJ1-6, the V gene TRBV11-1, with TRBD1 identical over 11 bases. The trim removed 5 bases at V and 8 bases at J, leaving 8 bases unmatched. This CDR3 has 16 amino acids. From germline, CDR1 is SGHAT and CDR2 FQDESV (reference sequence). CDR3 coding DNA: TGTGCCAGCAGCGCCCGGACAGGGGGCGCATATTCACCCCTCCACTTT. It yields the protein CASSARTGGAYSPLHF.

The J gene is TRBJ1-5, the V gene TRBV2; the D is unclear. Trimming shortened V by 3 bases and J by 3 bases, and 9 bases separated the two germline ends. The CDR3 is 14 amino acids. CDR1 is SNHLY, CDR2 FYNNEI, per germline. The CDR3 region is CASSEGRDNQPQHF. The CDR3 DNA reads TGTGCCAGCAGTGAGGGCAGAGACAATCAGCCCCAGCATTTT.

This chain joins TRBV6-2 or TRBV6-3 and TRBJ2-3; D possibly corresponds to TRBD1 (6 bases). This CDR3 is 15 amino acids long. V dropped 3 bases and J dropped 2 bases, with 12 bases sitting between them. Germline CDR1 is MNHEY and CDR2 is SVGEGT. CDR3 loop: CASSYGDRNTDTQYF. Written as DNA, the CDR3 is TGTGCCAGCAGTTATGGCGACAGGAACACAGATACGCAGTATTTT.